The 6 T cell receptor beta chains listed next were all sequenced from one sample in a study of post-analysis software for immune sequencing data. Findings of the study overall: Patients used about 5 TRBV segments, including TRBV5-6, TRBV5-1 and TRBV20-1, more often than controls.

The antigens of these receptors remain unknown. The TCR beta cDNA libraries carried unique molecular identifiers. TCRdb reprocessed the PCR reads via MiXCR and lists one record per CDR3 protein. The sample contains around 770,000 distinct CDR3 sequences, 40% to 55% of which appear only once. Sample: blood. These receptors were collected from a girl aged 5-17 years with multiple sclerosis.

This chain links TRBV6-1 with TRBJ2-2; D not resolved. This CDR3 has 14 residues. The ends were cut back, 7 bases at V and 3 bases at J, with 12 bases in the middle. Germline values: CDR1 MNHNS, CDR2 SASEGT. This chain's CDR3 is CASTLTTHTGELFF. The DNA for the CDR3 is TGTGCCAGCACGTTGACGACCCACACCGGGGAGCTGTTTTTT.

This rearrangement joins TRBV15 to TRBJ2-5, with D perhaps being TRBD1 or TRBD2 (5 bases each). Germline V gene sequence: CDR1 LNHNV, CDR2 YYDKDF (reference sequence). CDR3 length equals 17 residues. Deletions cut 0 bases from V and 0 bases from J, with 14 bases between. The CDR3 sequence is CATSRDLGPSYQETQYF. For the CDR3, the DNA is TGTGCCACCAGCAGAGATTTGGGACCTTCTTACCAAGAGACCCAGTACTTC.

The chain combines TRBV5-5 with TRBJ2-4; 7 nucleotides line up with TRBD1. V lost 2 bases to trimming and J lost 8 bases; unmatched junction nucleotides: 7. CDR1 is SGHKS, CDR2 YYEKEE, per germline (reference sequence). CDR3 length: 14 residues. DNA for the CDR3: TGTGCCAGCAGCTTCACAGGGGCGCGGGACATTCAGTACTTC. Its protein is CASSFTGARDIQYF.

This chain's CDR3 is CSAGLYSNQPQHF. The CDR3 DNA reads TGCAGTGCTGGACTATATAGCAATCAGCCCCAGCATTTT. The chain joins TRBV20-1 to TRBJ1-5; D is undetermined. CDR3 size: 13 residues. With 5 bases removed from V and 0 bases from J, the gap between germline ends came to 8 bases. Germline V gene data show CDR1 as DFQATT and CDR2 as SNEGSKA (reference sequence).

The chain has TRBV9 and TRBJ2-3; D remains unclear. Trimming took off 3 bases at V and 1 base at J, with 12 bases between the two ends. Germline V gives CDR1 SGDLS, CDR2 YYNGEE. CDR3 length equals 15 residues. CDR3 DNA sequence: TGTGCCAGCAGCGGGACCTCAGGCCGCACAGATACGCAGTATTTT. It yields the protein CASSGTSGRTDTQYF.

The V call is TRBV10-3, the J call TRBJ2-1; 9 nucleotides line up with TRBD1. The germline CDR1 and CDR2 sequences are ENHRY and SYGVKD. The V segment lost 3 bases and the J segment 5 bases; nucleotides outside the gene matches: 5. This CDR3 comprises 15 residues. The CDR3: CAISDKDRGHNEQFF. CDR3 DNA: TGTGCCATCAGTGACAAGGACAGGGGCCACAATGAGCAGTTCTTC.